This T cell receptor (beta chain) was recorded in a study of TIL therapy for anti-PD-1-resistant metastatic lung cancer. Study information: A few tumors were EGFR-mutant and two were ALK-rearranged. By whole-exome sequencing, median non-synonymous tumor mutation burden was roughly 1.6 mutations per megabase.

J lost 5 bases, V lost 6 bases, and 11 bases had no gene match. The CDR3 is made up of 15 amino acids. Germline assignment: CDR1 LGHNA and CDR2 YSLEER. This was the immunoSEQ v3 assay. Clones were sequenced by immunoSEQ multiplex PCR, and TCRdb holds only the in-frame ones, with some missing. The sample has about 36,000 clones; around 67% are singletons. To note about this clone: As yet, its antigen is unknown.

The time point here: pre-treatment sample, taken before nivolumab and TIL therapy. Whole-study findings and limits: TIL clonotype persistence in blood showed no apparent association with response.

The rearrangement links TRBV4-3 to TRBJ1-2; TRBD1 agrees at 8 bases. The sample consisted of blood, taken at baseline. The source is a person between 25 and 80 years old with non-small cell lung cancer. The CDR3 DNA is TGCGCCAGCAGTCGAGACAGGGGCTTGCAGTATGGCTACACCTTC. It encodes CASSRDRGLQYGYTF.